The 16 T cell receptor beta chains presented below share a single source sample, sequenced in a study of blood T cell repertoires in COVID-19. Generated by immunoSEQ multiplex PCR, the TCRdb table keeps only in-frame clones and is missing some. The table includes 150,000 to 200,000 clones, around 74% detected once. Sequenced: peripheral blood. The receptor set was obtained from a woman aged 55-75 years with COVID-19, enrolled during active disease.

This chain connects TRBV19 to TRBJ1-5, with D possibly being TRBD1 (6 bases). Trimming pared 7 bases from V and 1 base from J, leaving 17 bases between. Germline V CDR1 and CDR2: LNHDA, SQIVND (reference sequence). The CDR3 spans 16 residues. CDR3: CASNAGGAVSNQPQHF. CDR3 sequence (DNA): TGTGCCAGTAATGCCGGGGGGGCCGTAAGCAATCAGCCCCAGCATTTT.

The gene calls are TRBV5-6 and TRBJ2-5; possibly TRBD1 for D (5 bases). V was trimmed by 1 base and J by 1 base, leaving 11 bases between them. The CDR3 covers 15 residues. CDR1 and CDR2 from the germline V gene are SGHDT and YYEEEE. CDR3 protein: CASSLFTGAQETQYF. CDR3 DNA: TGTGCCAGCAGCTTGTTTACTGGGGCCCAAGAGACCCAGTACTTC.

The gene calls are TRBV27 and TRBJ2-3, with 9 bases identical to TRBD2. This CDR3 has 17 amino acids. With 2 bases clipped from V and 6 bases from J, the junction kept 12 bases outside the gene matches. The germline V gene encodes CDR1 MNHEY and CDR2 SMNVEV (reference sequence). CDR3 nucleotide sequence: TGTGCCAGCAGTTTACGTTGGGGCGGGGGGGCCAGCGATACGCAGTATTTT. Translated: CASSLRWGGGASDTQYF.

J is TRBJ1-4 and V is TRBV27; 7 nucleotides agree with TRBD1. CDR3 length: 14 amino acids. The V gene's germline CDR1 is MNHEY and CDR2 SMNVEV (reference sequence). V trimming: 8 bases; J trimming: 4 bases; junction bases outside the gene matches: 7. The CDR3 DNA is TGTGCCAGCGGCGCGGGACAGCATAATGAAAAACTGTTTTTT. It encodes CASGAGQHNEKLFF.

V gene TRBV30 combines with J gene TRBJ2-1; 7 bases align to TRBD2. The CDR3 is made up of 14 amino acids. Germline CDR1 and CDR2: GTSNPN and SVGIG (reference sequence). V lost 3 bases to trimming and J lost 5 bases; unmatched junction nucleotides: 7. The CDR3 DNA sequence: TGTGCCTGGAGCCGGGGAGGGCCGAACAATGAGCAGTTCTTC. Translated: CAWSRGGPNNEQFF. Full variable domain (missing parts from reference TRBV30 and TRBJ2-1): SQTIHQWPATLVQPVGSPLSLECTVEGTSNPNLYWYRQAAGRGLQLLFYSVGIGQISSEVPQNLSASRPQDRQFILSSKKLLLSDSGFYLCAWSRGGPNNEQFFGPGTRLTVL.

The chain carries TRBV30 and TRBJ1-1; no definite D call. The length of the CDR3 is 13 residues. CDR1 GTSNPN and CDR2 SVGIG come from the germline V gene (reference sequence). The V end was cut by 8 bases, the J end by 8 bases, with 21 bases between. CDR3 in amino acids: CAGRKAVTLEAFF. CDR3 nucleotides: TGTGCCGGGCGAAAAGCAGTTACTCTCGAAGCTTTCTTT.

V gene TRBV27 combines with J gene TRBJ2-7; D is possibly TRBD2 (6 bases). The CDR3 totals 14 residues. V lost 5 bases to trimming and J lost 3 bases, with 14 bases between them. The germline CDR1 and CDR2 sequences are MNHEY and SMNVEV (reference sequence). CDR3 region: CASSRDSPVYEQYF. In DNA form, the CDR3 reads TGTGCCAGCAGTAGGGACTCCCCCGTCTACGAGCAGTACTTC.

J is TRBJ1-5 and V is TRBV11-2, with TRBD1 matching over 8 bases. The J segment lost 4 bases and the V segment lost 5 bases, leaving 4 bases of the junction unmatched. The CDR3 consists of 14 residues. CDR1 SGHAT and CDR2 FQNNGV come from the germline V gene. CDR3 DNA sequence: TGTGCCAGCAGCACGGACAGGGCAAATCAGCCCCAGCATTTT. This codes for CASSTDRANQPQHF.

J is TRBJ1-3 and V is TRBV7-3, with 7 bases identical to TRBD1. The CDR3 is made up of 14 amino acids. CDR1 SGHTA and CDR2 FQGTGA come from the germline V gene. V trimming: 4 bases; J trimming: 2 bases; junction bases outside the gene matches: 2. In nucleotides, the CDR3 is TGTGCCAGCAGCTCCGGGACAGCTGGAAACACCATATATTTT. Encoded protein: CASSSGTAGNTIYF. The complete variable domain, with remaining parts taken from reference TRBV7-3 and TRBJ1-3, reads GAGVSQTPSNKVTEKGKYVELRCDPISGHTALYWYRQSLGQGPEFLIYFQGTGAADDSGLPNDRFFAVRPEGSVSTLKIQRTERGDSAVYLCASSSGTAGNTIYFGEGSWLTVV.

This chain links TRBV2 with TRBJ1-4; D not resolved. V lost 5 bases to trimming and J lost 0 bases, with 7 bases between them. The CDR3 length is 14 residues. Germline V gene lookup returns CDR1 SNHLY and CDR2 FYNNEI. CDR3 protein: CASSSYPTNEKLFF. DNA of the CDR3: TGTGCCAGCAGTAGCTACCCAACTAATGAAAAACTGTTTTTT.

This chain uses TRBV7-6 with TRBJ2-7; 8 bases line up with TRBD2. CDR3 length: 18 amino acids. CDR1 SGHVS and CDR2 FNYEAQ come from the germline V gene. Trimming took 0 bases from V and 0 from J; bases not matched to a gene: 10. CDR3 bases: TGTGCCAGCAGCTTAGCGAGTGCACAGCGGGGGAGCTCCTACGAGCAGTACTTC. Encoded protein: CASSLASAQRGSSYEQYF.

The V and J genes are TRBV6-5 and TRBJ1-6; no clear D. Trimming left V 8 bases short and J 10 bases short, with 18 bases between. The CDR3 is 14 amino acids. The V gene's germline CDR1 is MNHEY and CDR2 SVGAGI. CDR3: CASRTRTETSPLHF. The CDR3 coding sequence is TGTGCCAGCCGGACCCGGACTGAGACATCACCCCTCCACTTT.

The gene calls are TRBV6-6 and TRBJ2-1; D is possibly TRBD2 (6 bases). The CDR3 has 22 amino acids. Trimming shortened V by 5 bases and J by 6 bases, and 38 bases separated the two germline ends. Germline CDR1 is MNHNY and CDR2 is SVGAGI (reference sequence). Here the CDR3 reads CASSLTSPLIAGGPKTGNEQFF. The CDR3, as DNA: TGTGCCAGCAGTCTAACTAGCCCCTTGATTGCCGGGGGACCAAAAACCGGCAATGAGCAGTTCTTC.

This clone was picked up one time. J is TRBJ2-3 and V is TRBV6-2 or TRBV6-3; TRBD2 agrees at 11 bases. Germline CDR1 and CDR2: MNHEY and SVGEGT. This CDR3 region has 12 residues. V lost 6 bases, J lost 14 bases, and 7 bases stayed unmatched. Written as DNA, the CDR3 is TGTGCCAGCAGCCTACTAGCGGGAGAATCGTATTTT. Protein product: CASSLLAGESYF.

There are a few counts of this clone. The chain couples TRBV6-5 to TRBJ2-7; TRBD1 agrees at 9 bases. Trimming removed 5 bases from V and 6 bases from J; junction bases left unmatched: 8. CDR1 and CDR2 (germline): MNHEY, SVGAGI. The CDR3 has 14 amino acids. CDR3 sequence (DNA): TGTGCCAGCAGTACTGGACAGGGGAGGCCCGAGCAGTACGTC. It specifies CASSTGQGRPEQYV.

DNA of the CDR3: TGTGCCAGCAGTTTCGCCGGCCGGGGGGCTAAACTCATGAACACTGAAGCTTTCTTT. This codes for CASSFAGRGAKLMNTEAFF. This chain links TRBV28 with TRBJ1-1, with D possibly matching TRBD1 (6 bases). The V and J ends lost 3 bases and 0 bases respectively, with 23 bases between them. Per the germline V gene, CDR1 is MDHEN and CDR2 is SYDVKM. The CDR3 has 19 residues.